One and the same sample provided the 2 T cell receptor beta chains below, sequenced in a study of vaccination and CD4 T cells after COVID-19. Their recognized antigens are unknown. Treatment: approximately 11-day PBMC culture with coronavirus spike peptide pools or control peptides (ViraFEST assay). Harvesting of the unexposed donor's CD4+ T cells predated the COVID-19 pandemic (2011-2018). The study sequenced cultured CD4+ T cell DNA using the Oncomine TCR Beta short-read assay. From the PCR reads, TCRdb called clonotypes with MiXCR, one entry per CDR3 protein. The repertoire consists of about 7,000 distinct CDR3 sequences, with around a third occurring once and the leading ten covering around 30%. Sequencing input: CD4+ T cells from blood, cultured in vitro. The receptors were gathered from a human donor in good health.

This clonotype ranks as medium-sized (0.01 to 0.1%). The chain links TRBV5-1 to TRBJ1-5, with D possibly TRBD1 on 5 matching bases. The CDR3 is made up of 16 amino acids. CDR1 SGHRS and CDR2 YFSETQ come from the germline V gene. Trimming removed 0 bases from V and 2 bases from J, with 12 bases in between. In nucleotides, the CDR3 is TGCGCCAGCAGCTTGGTGGGGGGTGGAGGCAATCAGCCCCAGCATTTT. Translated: CASSLVGGGGNQPQHF.

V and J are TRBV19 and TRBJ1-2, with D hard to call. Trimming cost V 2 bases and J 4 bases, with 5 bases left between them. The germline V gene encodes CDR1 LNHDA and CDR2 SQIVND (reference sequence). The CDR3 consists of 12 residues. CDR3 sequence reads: CASSIRGYGYTF. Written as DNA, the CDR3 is TGTGCCAGTAGTATACGGGGCTATGGCTACACCTTC.